Following are 21 T cell receptor beta chains from one sample sequenced in a study of blood T cell repertoires in COVID-19. Method: immunoSEQ multiplex PCR; TCRdb's copy keeps in-frame clones and lacks some. The repertoire consists of 55,000 to 80,000 clones, with under 80% occurring once and the leading ten covering 15% to 20%. Input material: peripheral blood. The receptors derive from a man between 60 and 70 years old with acute or convalescent COVID-19.

This sequence joins TRBV6-6 and TRBJ2-7; 7 bases are a match to TRBD1. The trim removed 4 bases at V and 4 bases at J, leaving 13 bases unmatched. The CDR3 has 16 amino acids. Germline assignment: CDR1 MNHNY and CDR2 SVGAGI (reference sequence). In DNA, the CDR3 is TGTGCCAGCAGTTCTCTCTCCCGGCCAGGGGGATACGAGCAGTACTTC. This translates into CASSSLSRPGGYEQYF.

This rearrangement joins TRBV5-1 to TRBJ1-4; D gene uncertain. Germline loops: CDR1 SGHRS, CDR2 YFSETQ. The CDR3 contains 15 residues. The V end lost 0 bases, the J end lost 5 bases, and 11 bases lay between the germline ends. CDR3 DNA sequence: TGCGCCAGCAGCTTGGGGGAGGTACTCAATGAAAAACTGTTTTTT. Amino acids: CASSLGEVLNEKLFF.

Worth noting for this clone: One end of the junction varies from germline; a read error may be responsible. The chain is built from TRBV7-7 and TRBJ2-3; 8 bases align to TRBD1. CDR3 length: 16 residues. CDR1 and CDR2 from the germline V gene are SSHAT and FNYEAQ (reference sequence). CDR3 nucleotide sequence: TGTGCTAGCAGCGCTCAGGGGGCGCGTGGATCAGATACGCAGTATTTT. This translates into CASSAQGARGSDTQYF.

This rearrangement joins TRBV2 to TRBJ1-5; D is undetermined. Germline lookup yields CDR1 SNHLY and CDR2 FYNNEI. Between the trimmed V and J ends, which lost 4 bases and 1 base, there was a span of 8 bases. The CDR3 has 14 residues. CDR3 amino acids: CASSGHGSNQPQHF. The CDR3 DNA reads as TGTGCCAGCAGTGGTCACGGGAGCAATCAGCCCCAGCATTTT.

The chain combines TRBV20-1 with TRBJ2-5; TRBD1 matches at 7 bases. V trimming: 3 bases; J trimming: 5 bases; junction bases outside the gene matches: 3. CDR1 is DFQATT, CDR2 SNEGSKA, per germline (reference sequence). The CDR3 runs 12 residues. The CDR3 sequence is CSASVRGETQYF. Here the CDR3 DNA reads TGCAGTGCTAGTGTCAGGGGGGAGACCCAGTACTTC.

The V and J genes are TRBV5-4 and TRBJ2-1; 7 positions match TRBD1. V was clipped by 3 bases and J by 6 bases; unmatched bases: 6. Germline loops: CDR1 SGHNT, CDR2 YYREEE (reference sequence). The CDR3 contains 14 residues. The CDR3 sequence: CASSSSRDSNEQFF. CDR3 DNA: TGTGCCAGCAGCTCGTCCCGGGACAGCAATGAGCAGTTCTTC.

This chain uses TRBV2 with TRBJ1-6, with a tentative D call TRBD1 (6 bases). Germline V gene lookup returns CDR1 SNHLY and CDR2 FYNNEI. V was pared by 6 bases and J by 6 bases, with 18 bases between. The CDR3 contains 16 residues. CDR3 bases: TGTGCCAGCAGAGAACTCTGGGACACCAGTAATTCACCCCTCCACTTT. Translated: CASRELWDTSNSPLHF.

The V call is TRBV27, the J call TRBJ2-1; 10 nucleotides align to TRBD2. V dropped 2 bases and J dropped 7; count of bases not matched to a gene: 2. Germline V gene sequence: CDR1 MNHEY, CDR2 SMNVEV (reference sequence). This CDR3 comprises 14 residues. CDR3 nucleotides: TGTGCCAGCAGTTTAACTAGCGGGACAAATGAGCAGTTCTTC. This codes for CASSLTSGTNEQFF.

The rearrangement uses TRBV9 and TRBJ1-2, with TRBD1 matching over 7 bases. Germline V CDR1 and CDR2: SGDLS, YYNGEE. With 0 bases clipped from V and 5 bases from J, the junction kept 7 bases outside the gene matches. CDR3 size: 15 residues. The CDR3 sequence is CASSVGSRDRYGYTF. The CDR3 DNA is TGTGCCAGCAGCGTAGGAAGCCGGGACAGATATGGCTACACCTTC.

Concerning this clone itself: This sample also contains other DNA sequences that code for the same CDR3. The chain has TRBV18 and TRBJ2-1, with 9 positions matching TRBD1. The CDR3 has 15 residues. Unmatched junction bases numbered 3, after V lost 3 bases and J lost 3 bases. Germline V lookup: CDR1 KGHSH, CDR2 LQKENI. The CDR3 sequence is CASSPGQGNYNEQFF. The CDR3 DNA follows: TGTGCCAGCTCACCGGGACAGGGAAACTACAATGAGCAGTTCTTC. Supplemented by reference TRBV18 and TRBJ2-1, the full variable domain reads NAGVMQNPRHLVRRRGQEARLRCSPMKGHSHVYWYRQLPEEGLKFMVYLQKENIIDESGMPKERFSAEFPKEGPSILRIQQVVRGDSAAYFCASSPGQGNYNEQFFGPGTRLTVL.

This clone was seen a few times. V is TRBV11-2 and J is TRBJ2-5; 11 nucleotides agree with TRBD1. The germline CDR1 and CDR2 sequences are SGHAT and FQNNGV. The CDR3 spans 14 residues. The trim removed 6 bases at V and 6 bases at J, leaving 6 bases unmatched. As DNA, the CDR3 is TGTGCCAGCAGACGGGACAGGGGGACGCAGACCCAGTACTTC. Protein: CASRRDRGTQTQYF.

The V and J genes are TRBV6-1 and TRBJ2-7; D gene ambiguous. V was cut by 0 bases and J by 3 bases, with 6 bases left in between. This CDR3 comprises 13 residues. The germline CDR1 and CDR2 sequences are MNHNS and SASEGT. The CDR3 DNA follows: TGTGCCAGCAGTGAAGCGTCAAACTACGAGCAGTACTTC. Encoded protein: CASSEASNYEQYF.

The chain couples TRBV6-5 to TRBJ1-4, with TRBD1 identical over 7 bases. Germline-derived CDR1 and CDR2 are MNHEY and SVGAGI. V gave up 0 bases and J gave up 7 bases; unmatched junction bases: 5. This CDR3 is built from 15 residues. The CDR3 DNA is TGTGCCAGCAGTTACTCGACAGGGACTGGTGAAAAACTGTTTTTT. Its translation is CASSYSTGTGEKLFF.

The chain uses TRBV5-1 and TRBJ1-4, with D unresolved. Germline CDR1 is SGHRS and CDR2 is YFSETQ. Trimming shortened V by 0 bases and J by 0 bases, and 6 bases separated the two germline ends. The CDR3 covers 15 residues. The CDR3 DNA reads as TGCGCCAGCAGCTTGGATACAGCAACTAATGAAAAACTGTTTTTT. Translating gives CASSLDTATNEKLFF.

This clone was observed a handful of times. The rearrangement joins TRBV2 to TRBJ2-2, with D tentatively TRBD2 (5 bases). V lost 6 bases and J 4 bases, leaving 6 bases between the germline ends. Germline V gene lookup returns CDR1 SNHLY and CDR2 FYNNEI. The CDR3 extends over 12 amino acids. CDR3 protein: CASSGVTGELFF. CDR3 bases: TGTGCCAGCAGCGGGGTCACCGGGGAGCTGTTTTTT.

This chain uses TRBV7-2 with TRBJ2-1; D possibly corresponds to TRBD2 (5 bases). The V and J ends lost 2 bases and 3 bases respectively, with 14 bases between them. The germline V gene has CDR1 SGHTA and CDR2 FQGNSA. The CDR3 is 16 amino acids. The CDR3 spells CASSLKTRSRYNEQFF. The CDR3 DNA reads as TGTGCCAGCAGCTTAAAAACTAGGAGTCGCTACAATGAGCAGTTCTTC.

This clone has only a few counts. The chain combines TRBV4-3 with TRBJ1-2, with D perhaps TRBD1 (6 bases). V was cut by 2 bases and J by 4 bases, with 8 bases left in between. The CDR3 contains 13 residues. Germline loops: CDR1 LGHNA, CDR2 YSLEER. The CDR3 sequence is CASSQKTGYGYTF. CDR3 coding DNA: TGCGCCAGCAGCCAAAAGACAGGCTATGGCTACACCTTC.

The CDR3 region is CASSQEWRTGFPHEQFF. DNA for the CDR3: TGTGCCAGCAGCCAAGAATGGAGGACAGGGTTTCCCCATGAGCAGTTCTTC. V is TRBV14 and J is TRBJ2-1; 8 bases are shared with TRBD1. Trimming at V came to 0 bases and at J to 8 bases, leaving 12 bases not matched to a gene. The CDR3 extends over 17 amino acids. CDR1 and CDR2 from the germline V gene are SGHDN and FVKESK.

Concerning this clone: One end of the junction varies from germline; a read error may be responsible. This chain connects TRBV15 to TRBJ2-3; 7 bases match TRBD1. Germline V gene data show CDR1 as LNHNV and CDR2 as YYDKDF (reference sequence). The CDR3 consists of 12 residues. DNA for the CDR3: TGTGCCACCAGCAGATATGGGACAGCCTCGTCGTTT. Translating it yields CATSRYGTASSF.

Note on this clone: One end of the junction fails to match germline, which may point to a read error. The CDR3 DNA reads as TGTGCTAGCAGCTTAGTACCATTCGGACAGACCACAATCGGGGAGCTGTTTTTT. Its translation: CASSLVPFGQTTIGELFF. The gene calls are TRBV7-7 and TRBJ2-2, with a tentative D call TRBD1 (6 bases). This CDR3 has 18 residues. Germline V gives CDR1 SSHAT, CDR2 FNYEAQ (reference sequence).

The chain employs TRBV19 and TRBJ1-2; TRBD1 is a possible D gene (5 bases). The CDR3 extends over 15 amino acids. CDR1 and CDR2 from the germline V gene are LNHDA and SQIVND (reference sequence). V lost 6 bases, J lost 4 bases, and 18 bases lay in between. This CDR3 reads CASRPDTAGIYGYTF. CDR3 in DNA: TGTGCCAGTAGGCCGGACACGGCGGGGATCTATGGCTACACCTTC.